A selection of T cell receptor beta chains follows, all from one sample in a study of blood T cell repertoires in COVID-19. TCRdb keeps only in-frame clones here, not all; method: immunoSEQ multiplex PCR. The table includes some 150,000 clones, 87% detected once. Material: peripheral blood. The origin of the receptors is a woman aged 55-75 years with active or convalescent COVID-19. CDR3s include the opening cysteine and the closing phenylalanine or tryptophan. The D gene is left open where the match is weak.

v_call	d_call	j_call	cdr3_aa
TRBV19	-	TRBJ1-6	CASSIGGSLNSPLHF
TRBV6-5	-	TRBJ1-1	CASSYYGVMNTEAFF
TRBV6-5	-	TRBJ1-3	CASTAGTGNTIYF
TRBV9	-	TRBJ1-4	CASSVGGANEKLFF
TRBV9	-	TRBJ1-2	CASSPAGGYGYTF
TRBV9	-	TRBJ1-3	CASSVQGSGNTIYF
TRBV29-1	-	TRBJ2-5	CSAQGGGETQYF
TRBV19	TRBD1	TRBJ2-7	CASSIGDRSSYEQYF
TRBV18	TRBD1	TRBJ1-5	CASSPPSTGGLQPQHF
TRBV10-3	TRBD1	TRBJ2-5	CAINYDRGETQYF
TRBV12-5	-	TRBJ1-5	CASGTSRDQPQHF
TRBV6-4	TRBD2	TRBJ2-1	CASSDRTSGAVNEQFF
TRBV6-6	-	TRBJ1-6	CASSYDGENSPLHF
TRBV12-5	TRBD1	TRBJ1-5	CASGLVTKGQGPGQPQHF
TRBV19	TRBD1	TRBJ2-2	CASRRGQDIANTGELFF
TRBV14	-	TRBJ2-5	CASSHRPDRMETQYF
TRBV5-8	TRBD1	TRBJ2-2	CASSLAGQHTGELFF
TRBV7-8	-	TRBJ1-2	CASSPGMFDYGYTF
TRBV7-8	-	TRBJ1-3	CASSLASLLSGNTIYF
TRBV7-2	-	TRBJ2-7	CASSLGRESHEQYF